The source of this TCR beta chain is a study of blood T cell repertoires in COVID-19. Study in general: Specimens from acute and convalescent COVID-19 originated in the United States, Italy and Spain.

Germline values: CDR1 MDHEN, CDR2 SYDVKM. Trimming pared 6 bases from V and 3 bases from J, leaving 15 bases between. The CDR3 length is 15 residues. Generated by immunoSEQ multiplex PCR, the TCRdb table keeps only in-frame clones and is missing some. The profile shows roughly 160,000 clones, roughly 84% of them singletons. The chain couples TRBV28 to TRBJ1-5, with unresolved D. The receptor was isolated from a man aged 35 to 55 with acute or convalescent COVID-19. The sample comprised peripheral blood. The CDR3 DNA reads as TGTGCCAGCAGCATCGAAGCCACCTTCAATCAGCCCCAGCATTTT. This encodes CASSIEATFNQPQHF.